The text below deals with one T cell receptor (beta chain). Antigen specificity is unknown. V was cut by 6 bases and J by 4 bases, with 18 bases left in between. Looked up from germline, CDR1 is MNHNS and CDR2 is SASEGT. This CDR3 is 15 amino acids long. The data are from a study of cytomegalovirus exposure and HLA in healthy donors. Findings of the study overall: It emerged from a later analysis that several of the most significant clusters appeared to be linked to common viral pathogens.

The PCR used 60 Vbeta and 13 Jbeta primers. TCRdb keeps only in-frame clones here, not all; method: immunoSEQ multiplex PCR. The profile shows more than 95,000 clones, around 68% of them singletons. The clonotype comes from a middle-aged man in good health and CMV-seropositive. The sample comprised PBMCs. V usage is TRBV6-1 and J usage is TRBJ1-2; D not resolved. The CDR3 DNA reads TGTGCCAGCAGCCCCTCTCATATGGCGGGCTATGGCTACACCTTC. This codes for CASSPSHMAGYGYTF.